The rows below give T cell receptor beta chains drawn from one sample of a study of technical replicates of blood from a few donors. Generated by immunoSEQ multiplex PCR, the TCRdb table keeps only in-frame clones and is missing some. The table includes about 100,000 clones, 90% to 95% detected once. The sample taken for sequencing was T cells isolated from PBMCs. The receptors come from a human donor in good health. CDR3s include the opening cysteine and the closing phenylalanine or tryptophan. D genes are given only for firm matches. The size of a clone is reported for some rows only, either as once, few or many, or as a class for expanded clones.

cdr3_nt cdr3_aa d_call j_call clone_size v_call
TGTGCCACCAGCAGAGTGAGTAGCGGGGGCACAGATACGCAGTATTTT CATSRVSSGGTDTQYF TRBD2 TRBJ2-3 - TRBV15
TGCGCCAGCAGCGTCGGGACAGGGGCCTACGAGCAGTACTTC CASSVGTGAYEQYF TRBD1 TRBJ2-7 - TRBV5-1
TGTGCCAGCTTCCCCTCTAGCGGGAGCTTTGAGACCCAGTACTTC CASFPSSGSFETQYF TRBD2 TRBJ2-5 - TRBV18
TGCGCCAGCAGCCAGTTGGGACAGGGGATGAACACTGAAGCTTTCTTT CASSQLGQGMNTEAFF TRBD1 TRBJ1-1 - TRBV4-1
TGTGCCAGCAGAGGACTCTTAGTCTATGAGCAGTTCTTC CASRGLLVYEQFF - TRBJ2-1 - TRBV7-9
TGCGCCAGCAGCTTGGCTTTGGGTCCGAAGGGGACTGAAGCTTTCTTT CASSLALGPKGTEAFF - TRBJ1-1 - TRBV5-1
TGTGCCAGCAGCCAACTGGGGGGGGGAAGAGAGACCCAGTACTTC CASSQLGGGRETQYF TRBD2 TRBJ2-5 - TRBV7-6
TGTGCCAGCAGTAGACTGGCTTGGCAGTACTTC CASSRLAWQYF - TRBJ2-7 - TRBV21-1
TGTGCCAGCAGTTTTGACAGCCAAAATTCACCCCTCCACTTT CASSFDSQNSPLHF - TRBJ1-6 - TRBV9
TGTGCCAGCAGCGTAGCTGGGGCTGAGCAGTTCTTC CASSVAGAEQFF - TRBJ2-1 once TRBV9
TGTGCCAGCAGCTGGGACAGGGCTGGTGAAAAACTGTTTTTT CASSWDRAGEKLFF TRBD1 TRBJ1-4 - TRBV11-2
TGTGCCAGCAGCCCTGGGGGCTGGACCGGGACTAGGTTATACAATGAGCAGTTCTTC CASSPGGWTGTRLYNEQFF TRBD2 TRBJ2-1 - TRBV7-2
TGTGCCAGTAGTGTTGACAGGCTGAACACTGAAGCTTTCTTT CASSVDRLNTEAFF - TRBJ1-1 - TRBV19
TGTGCCAGCAGCGTACAGGGGGCAGGGTCAGATACGCAGTATTTT CASSVQGAGSDTQYF TRBD1 TRBJ2-3 - TRBV9
TGTGCCAGCAGCCAATTATACAGGGGGTCCTACGAGCAGTACTTC CASSQLYRGSYEQYF TRBD1 TRBJ2-7 once TRBV14
TGTGCCAGCAGCCCCGGGACAGGGTCGCGCGAGCAGTACTTC CASSPGTGSREQYF TRBD1 TRBJ2-7 - TRBV7-9
TGTGCCAGCAGTTTATTCGGGGGGAGTAGTGAAGCTTTCTTT CASSLFGGSSEAFF - TRBJ1-1 - TRBV28
TGCGCCAGCAGCCCCTTAGTGGGCGCCTACGAGCAGTACTTC CASSPLVGAYEQYF - TRBJ2-7 - TRBV4-1
TGTGCCAGCAGCGTGGGTAACGGAGGCACAGATACGCAGTATTTT CASSVGNGGTDTQYF - TRBJ2-3 - TRBV9
TGTGCCAGCAGCTTTGAGGTGGGGACAGTGGATGAAAAACTGTTTTTT CASSFEVGTVDEKLFF TRBD1 TRBJ1-4 once TRBV7-8
TGCGCCAGCAGCCCTCTCCCGGGACAGGGTCTCTACGAGCAGTACTTC CASSPLPGQGLYEQYF TRBD1 TRBJ2-7 once TRBV4-1
TGTGCCAGCAGTCCCTACGACTACGAGCAGTACTTC CASSPYDYEQYF - TRBJ2-7 - TRBV28
TGCGCCAGCAGTGAGACATACAGGAATGAAAGCATTCAGTACTTC CASSETYRNESIQYF - TRBJ2-4 - TRBV10-1
TGTGCCAGCAGCTTATTCCGGGACTTCGGCGAGCAGTACTTC CASSLFRDFGEQYF - TRBJ2-7 - TRBV27
TGTGCCAGCAGCTTAGTCAGGGATGGCTACGAGCAGTACTTC CASSLVRDGYEQYF - TRBJ2-7 - TRBV7-8
TGTGCCAGCGTGGGACAGGATAGCGGCACTGAAGCTTTCTTT CASVGQDSGTEAFF TRBD1 TRBJ1-1 - TRBV6-1
TGCAGCGTTGTTACGGTATACAATGAGCAGTTCTTC CSVVTVYNEQFF - TRBJ2-1 - TRBV29-1
TGTGCCCTCCTCCGGGCTGACAGTGTGACTGAAGCTTTCTTT CALLRADSVTEAFF - TRBJ1-1 - TRBV30
TGTGCCTGGAGTGAGGGGGCCAACTATGGCTACACCTTC CAWSEGANYGYTF TRBD1 TRBJ1-2 - TRBV30
TGTGCCAGCAGCACATTAAGGGGGGGAAGGAACCATTTGCCCTACTTC CASSTLRGGRNHLPYF - TRBJ2-7 - TRBV11-2
TGTGCCAGCAGCGTTTCGAGTGCGAGTTACAATGAGCAGTTCTTC CASSVSSASYNEQFF - TRBJ2-1 - TRBV9
TGTGCCATCAAGGGAGGCGACGGGACTGAAGCTTTCTTT CAIKGGDGTEAFF - TRBJ1-1 - TRBV10-3
TGCAGTGCTAGTGATCGGCAGCCCCAGCATTTT CSASDRQPQHF - TRBJ1-5 - TRBV20-1
TGTGCCAGCAGCGGGACAGGGCAGGGACAGCCTAGGTACTTC CASSGTGQGQPRYF TRBD1 TRBJ2-7 - TRBV7-9
TGTGCCAGCAGTTTGCCCCCGGGACAGGGGGACTACGAGCAGTACTTC CASSLPPGQGDYEQYF TRBD1 TRBJ2-7 - TRBV28
TGCAGCGCTGGGACAGGGTTCGATGAGCAGTTCTTC CSAGTGFDEQFF TRBD1 TRBJ2-1 - TRBV29-1
TGTGCCAGCAGTACAGGGGGCTCCTACGAGCAGTACTTC CASSTGGSYEQYF TRBD1 TRBJ2-7 - TRBV2
TGCGCCAGCACCCTACGGGTCGGGGGAATCTACGAGCAGTACTTC CASTLRVGGIYEQYF - TRBJ2-7 - TRBV10-2
TGTGCCAGTAGTAGGAAACAGGGGATAGATACGCAGTATTTT CASSRKQGIDTQYF TRBD1 TRBJ2-3 - TRBV19
TGTGCAAGTCGCTTAGCGCCACAGGGGGTTGGAAACAAGGGCGGGGAGCTGTTTTTT CASRLAPQGVGNKGGELFF - TRBJ2-2 - TRBV12-2
TGTGCCAGTAGTACAGGGTTGGAGACCCAGTACTTC CASSTGLETQYF - TRBJ2-5 - TRBV19
TGCAGCGTTGAGGGGGACAGGGGGCTTCAGGAGACCCAGTACTTC CSVEGDRGLQETQYF TRBD1 TRBJ2-5 - TRBV29-1
TGTGCCTGGAATTCAGGGCCCAATCAGCCCCAGCATTTT CAWNSGPNQPQHF - TRBJ1-5 - TRBV30
TGCAGCGTGAGCGGGGGCTACAATGAGCAGTTCTTC CSVSGGYNEQFF TRBD2 TRBJ2-1 - TRBV29-1
TGCAGCGTTGAAGGTGGGAGTGAGACCCAGTACTTC CSVEGGSETQYF - TRBJ2-5 - TRBV29-1
TGTGCCAGTAGTTCCCCGACAGGGGGGAATGGAAACACCATATATTTT CASSSPTGGNGNTIYF TRBD1 TRBJ1-3 once TRBV19
TGTGCCAGCAGCAAAACATTCAGGCTGGGCCAATCCAGCTCCTACAATGAGCAGTTCTTC CASSKTFRLGQSSSYNEQFF - TRBJ2-1 - TRBV21-1
TGTGCCAGCAGCGATACGGGGTACGGGACAGGGAGGCACGAGCAGTACTTC CASSDTGYGTGRHEQYF TRBD1 TRBJ2-7 - TRBV2
TGTGCCAGCAGTCACCCAGACAGGGAAAGTTCACCCCTCCACTTT CASSHPDRESSPLHF TRBD1 TRBJ1-6 - TRBV6-5
TGTGCCAGCAGCCAAGATTTGGTGACTCGAGGAGAGACCCAGTACTTC CASSQDLVTRGETQYF - TRBJ2-5 once TRBV4-2
TGTGCCAGCAGCTTAAGGGGGGGAATTGACTATGGCTACACCTTC CASSLRGGIDYGYTF - TRBJ1-2 - TRBV7-3
TGTGCCTGGAGACTAGCGGGGGGTTATACGCAGTATTTT CAWRLAGGYTQYF TRBD2 TRBJ2-3 - TRBV30